The sequence of this T cell receptor beta chain was determined in a study of T-cell reconstitution after alpha-beta-depleted transplantation in children. Unique molecular identifiers were incorporated during preparation of the TCRbeta library. TCRdb reanalysed the PCR reads using MiXCR and keeps one entry per CDR3 protein. The repertoire consists of about 110,000 distinct CDR3 sequences, with approximately 6% occurring once and the leading ten covering roughly 25%. The study's findings and limits: After one year, T-cell counts and TCRbeta diversity mostly came from new T cells. At around two months after transplant, the alpha-beta T cells were reportedly derived from several hundred expanded clones that came from non-depleted graft cells.

The table lists this clonotype with many counts. The target antigen is unknown. This CDR3 has 13 amino acids. Trimming stripped 4 bases from V and 2 bases from J, with 9 bases between. Germline V gives CDR1 ENHRY, CDR2 SYGVKD. The gene calls are TRBV10-3 and TRBJ2-7; D remains unclear. This TCR was recovered from a male patient aged 2 to 9 who had a stem cell transplant for acute lymphoblastic leukemia, so the T cells may come from the graft donor. This specimen consisted of PBMCs, mostly from graft donor cells, obtained 360 days after TCRalphabeta/CD19-depleted stem cell transplant. CDR3 amino acids: CAISGGSTYEQYF. The CDR3 DNA reads TGTGCCATCAGTGGGGGTTCCACCTACGAGCAGTACTTC.